This passage covers 25 T cell receptor beta chains from one sample sequenced in a study of T cell responses to AZD1222 COVID-19 vaccine. Generated by immunoSEQ multiplex PCR, the TCRdb table keeps only in-frame clones and is missing some. The table lists 120,000 or so clones, 80% to 90% of them singletons. The sample consisted of peripheral blood, taken on day 0 of AZD1222 vaccination. The receptors here all came from an adult in good health.

V gene TRBV6-2 or TRBV6-3 combines with J gene TRBJ1-5, with 8 bases that match TRBD1. With V trimmed by 5 bases and J by 3 bases, 12 bases remained unmatched. Per germline, CDR1 MNHEY and CDR2 SVGEGT. This CDR3 region has 17 residues. The CDR3 loop reads CASSDRTGWIDNQPQHF. The CDR3 coding sequence is TGTGCCAGCAGTGACCGGACAGGGTGGATTGACAATCAGCCCCAGCATTTT.

The chain carries TRBV7-3 and TRBJ1-2; 8 bases align to TRBD1. The germline gives CDR1 SGHTA, CDR2 FQGTGA. This CDR3 contains 14 residues. V shed 5 bases and J 13 bases; nucleotides not matched to a gene: 15. CDR3 sequence (DNA): TGTGCCAGCAGCAAGGGACAGGTGGGAGATTCATCCACCTTC. It yields the protein CASSKGQVGDSSTF.

This chain uses TRBV4-2 with TRBJ1-5; D is uncertain. The germline CDR1 and CDR2 sequences are LGHNA and YNFKEQ. V was clipped by 0 bases and J by 3 bases, with 6 bases between them. CDR3 size: 14 residues. This CDR3 reads CASSQEIHNQPQHF. The CDR3 region has the DNA TGTGCCAGCAGCCAAGAGATACACAATCAGCCCCAGCATTTT.

The V call is TRBV7-9, the J call TRBJ1-4; a possible D gene is TRBD1 (5 bases). Trimming left V 5 bases short and J 13 bases short, with 14 bases between. CDR1 and CDR2 (germline): SEHNR, FQNEAQ (reference sequence). This CDR3 is built from 12 residues. DNA for the CDR3: TGTGCCAGCAGCCCTAGTAGTAGGGGACTGTTTTTT. Translated: CASSPSSRGLFF.

This rearrangement joins TRBV11-3 to TRBJ1-1; TRBD1 matches at 7 bases. The CDR3 has 15 residues. The ends lost 5 bases at V and 0 bases at J; junction bases unmatched: 6. CDR1 and CDR2 (germline): SGHNT, YENEEA. In DNA, the CDR3 is TGTGCCAGCAGCCAACGGGACAGATTGAACACTGAAGCTTTCTTT. This encodes CASSQRDRLNTEAFF.

The chain employs TRBV4-1 and TRBJ1-5; 7 positions match TRBD1. With 4 bases clipped from V and 6 bases from J, the junction kept 9 bases outside the gene matches. CDR1 and CDR2 (germline): MGHRA, YSYEKL. The CDR3 loop spans 15 amino acids. CDR3 sequence: CASSREAPGGQPQHF. The CDR3 region has the DNA TGCGCCAGCAGCCGAGAAGCCCCAGGGGGTCAGCCCCAGCATTTT.

V gene TRBV28 combines with J gene TRBJ1-1; D call uncertain. Germline V lookup: CDR1 MDHEN, CDR2 SYDVKM. This CDR3 region has 13 residues. Trimming left V 6 bases short and J 0 bases short, with 8 bases between. In DNA form, the CDR3 reads TGTGCCAGCAGACGGTCGGTGAACACTGAAGCTTTCTTT. As protein: CASRRSVNTEAFF.

The chain recombines TRBV6-4 with TRBJ2-3; D is unclear. Trimming removed 4 bases from V and 7 bases from J, with 12 bases in between. Per the germline V gene, CDR1 is MRHNA and CDR2 is SNTAGT. The CDR3 extends over 13 amino acids. Written as DNA, the CDR3 is TGTGCCAGCAGTGCGACCCCCAAGCATACGCAGTATTTT. This encodes CASSATPKHTQYF.

V usage is TRBV19 and J usage is TRBJ2-7, with 7 bases identical to TRBD1. The CDR3 is 17 amino acids. From germline, CDR1 is LNHDA and CDR2 SQIVND (reference sequence). V lost 1 base, J lost 1 base, and 10 bases stayed unmatched. CDR3 sequence reads: CASSIAFDRVASYEQYF. The CDR3, as DNA: TGTGCCAGTAGTATAGCCTTCGACAGGGTCGCTTCCTACGAGCAGTACTTC.

The chain carries TRBV10-1 and TRBJ1-3; 12 positions agree with TRBD1. Germline-derived CDR1 and CDR2 are WNHNN and SYGVQD (reference sequence). The junction had 4 bases not matched to a gene; V was cut back by 4 bases and J by 0 bases. The CDR3 runs 17 residues. The CDR3 DNA reads as TGCGCCAGCAGTGTTGGGACAGGGGGCATCTCTGGAAACACCATATATTTT. It codes for CASSVGTGGISGNTIYF.

The chain combines TRBV2 with TRBJ1-6; 8 bases are shared with TRBD1. Trimming removed 3 bases from V and 7 bases from J; junction bases left unmatched: 5. The CDR3 runs to 15 residues. The germline V gene has CDR1 SNHLY and CDR2 FYNNEI. The CDR3 bases are TGTGCCAGCAGTGACCAGGACAGGGAGAATTCACCCCTCCACTTT. Its translation: CASSDQDRENSPLHF.

Notes on this clone: Sequence at one end of the junction differs from germline and may be a read error. The chain has TRBV4-3 and TRBJ2-3; 12 positions match TRBD2. Germline CDR1 is LGHNA and CDR2 is YSLEER. The CDR3 length is 14 residues. CDR3 nucleotide sequence: TGCGCCAGCAGCCAAGGACTAGCGGGGGTCCCGGGACATTTT. It is translated as CASSQGLAGVPGHF.

The chain links TRBV9 to TRBJ1-2; 8 bases fit TRBD1. CDR3 length equals 14 residues. Per the germline V gene, CDR1 is SGDLS and CDR2 is YYNGEE. With 3 bases clipped from V and 4 bases from J, the junction kept 5 bases outside the gene matches. CDR3 bases: TGTGCCAGCAGCGGAGGGGACAGGCTCTATGGCTACACCTTC. Translating it yields CASSGGDRLYGYTF.

The gene calls are TRBV18 and TRBJ2-1; tentative D call: TRBD1 (5 bases). In germline, CDR1 is KGHSH, CDR2 LQKENI. Trimming left V 3 bases short and J 7 bases short, with 7 bases between. The CDR3 length is 12 residues. The CDR3 nucleotides read TGTGCCAGCTCACCGCAGGGTAATGAGCAGTTCTTC. Amino acid sequence: CASSPQGNEQFF.

The chain is built from TRBV9 and TRBJ1-6; no reliable D call. The CDR3 length is 15 residues. With 4 bases removed from V and 6 bases from J, the gap between germline ends came to 14 bases. In germline, CDR1 is SGDLS, CDR2 YYNGEE. The CDR3 loop is CASSIESASNSPLHF. For the CDR3, the DNA is TGTGCCAGCAGCATTGAGTCGGCAAGTAATTCACCCCTCCACTTT.

The chain combines TRBV6-6 with TRBJ1-2, with 8 bases matching TRBD1. V lost 10 bases, J lost 4 bases, and 5 bases stayed unmatched. Germline CDR1 MNHNY, CDR2 SVGAGI (reference sequence). The CDR3 covers 12 residues. The CDR3 spells CATEGQGYGYTF. DNA for the CDR3: TGTGCCACCGAAGGACAGGGCTATGGCTACACCTTC.

This chain links TRBV2 with TRBJ2-3; tentatively, D is TRBD2 (7 bases). CDR3 length: 17 amino acids. Germline V gives CDR1 SNHLY, CDR2 FYNNEI. Between the trimmed V and J ends, which lost 2 bases and 2 bases, there was a span of 17 bases. The CDR3 loop is CASSEYLRGQITDTQYF. CDR3 coding DNA: TGTGCCAGCAGTGAATATTTGCGGGGGCAGATCACAGATACGCAGTATTTT.

CDR3 nucleotide sequence: TGTGCCAGCAGTGACCCTGGGACACGGTTGAACACCGGGGAGCTGTTTTTT. It is translated as CASSDPGTRLNTGELFF. V usage is TRBV2 and J usage is TRBJ2-2; D is perhaps TRBD1 (6 bases). Germline V lookup: CDR1 SNHLY, CDR2 FYNNEI. The CDR3 sequence is 17 residues long. V lost 3 bases and J 1 base, leaving 15 bases between the germline ends. The variable domain in full, completed from reference TRBV2 and TRBJ2-2, reads EPEVTQTPSHQVTQMGQEVILRCVPISNHLYFYWYRQILGQKVEFLVSFYNNEISEKSEIFDDQFSVERPDGSNFTLKIRSTKLEDSAMYFCASSDPGTRLNTGELFFGEGSRLTVL.

A single count supports this clone. The chain couples TRBV7-8 to TRBJ2-7; 8 nucleotides agree with TRBD1. CDR1 is SGHVS, CDR2 FQNEAQ, per germline. The CDR3 covers 16 residues. V lost 1 base, J lost 2 bases, and 7 bases stayed unmatched. The CDR3 loop reads CASSLGFRGQPYEQYF. The CDR3, as DNA: TGTGCCAGCAGCTTAGGCTTCAGGGGGCAACCCTACGAGCAGTACTTC. The full variable domain, in which reference TRBV7-8 and TRBJ2-7 provide the parts outside the CDR3, is GAGVSQSPRYKVAKRGQDVALRCDPISGHVSLFWYQQALGQGPEFLTYFQNEAQLDKSGLPSDRFFAERPEGSVSTLKIQRTQQEDSAVYLCASSLGFRGQPYEQYFGPGTRLTVT.

V is TRBV7-2 and J is TRBJ1-1, with a possible D match to TRBD1 (6 bases). This CDR3 has 14 amino acids. Trimming left V 5 bases short and J 7 bases short, with 17 bases between. In germline, CDR1 is SGHTA, CDR2 FQGNSA. CDR3 residues: CASSQFGDNYEAFF. DNA of the CDR3: TGTGCCAGCAGCCAGTTTGGGGACAATTATGAAGCTTTCTTT.

The chain uses TRBV28 and TRBJ1-1, with 8 bases lining up with TRBD1. Germline-derived CDR1 and CDR2 are MDHEN and SYDVKM. The CDR3 extends over 13 amino acids. The ends lost 6 bases at V and 4 bases at J; junction bases unmatched: 4. The DNA of the CDR3 is TGTGCCAGCAGGGACAGGGAGAGCACTGAAGCTTTCTTT. It is translated as CASRDRESTEAFF.

This chain connects TRBV7-9 to TRBJ1-2; no reliable D call. The V gene lost 7 bases and the J gene lost 3 bases, with 9 bases spanning the gap. Germline V lookup: CDR1 SEHNR, CDR2 FQNEAQ (reference sequence). The CDR3 loop spans 12 amino acids. The DNA of the CDR3 is TGTGCCAGCACCTCCGGAGACTATGGCTACACCTTC. Translated: CASTSGDYGYTF.

The table lists this clone with many counts. The V gene is TRBV4-1, the J gene TRBJ1-5; D call uncertain. Germline CDR1 and CDR2: MGHRA and YSYEKL. The CDR3 sequence is 13 residues long. V was shortened by 3 bases and J by 5 bases, with 8 bases between the two germline ends. The CDR3 protein is CASSHGHYQPQHF. CDR3 in DNA: TGCGCCAGCAGCCACGGTCACTATCAGCCCCAGCATTTT.

The chain recombines TRBV7-9 with TRBJ1-4, with D possibly matching TRBD1 (6 bases). CDR1 is SEHNR, CDR2 FQNEAQ, per germline (reference sequence). V lost 3 bases and J 7 bases, leaving 9 bases between the germline ends. The CDR3 spans 13 residues. The CDR3 loop is CASSFGQSEKLFF. Written as DNA, the CDR3 is TGTGCCAGCAGCTTTGGACAGAGTGAAAAACTGTTTTTT.

CDR3 DNA sequence: TGTGCCAGCAGCTTAAGCGGGAGCGGGGTGACCCAGTACTTC. Translating it yields CASSLSGSGVTQYF. The chain employs TRBV7-9 and TRBJ2-5; the match to TRBD2 covers 8 bases. Per germline, CDR1 SEHNR and CDR2 FQNEAQ (reference sequence). The V and J ends lost 2 bases and 7 bases, in that order; junction bases with no gene match: 6. The CDR3 spans 14 residues.